One T cell receptor beta chain is described in this entry. What it recognizes is unknown. This sample was taken from a study of cytomegalovirus exposure and HLA in healthy donors. Whole-study findings and limits: Analyzed later, association rates of TCRs varied across HLA loci, with DRB1 most and HLA-C fewest.

The V segment lost 4 bases and the J segment 0 bases; nucleotides outside the gene matches: 11. The CDR3 length is 17 residues. Germline V gives CDR1 SGHAT, CDR2 FQNNGV. The PCR contained 60 Vbeta and 13 Jbeta primers. The table came from immunoSEQ multiplex PCR; TCRdb's copy has only in-frame clones and leaves some out. This sample has over 130,000 clones; roughly 80% occur once, and the top ten carry approximately 3.7%. The specimen sequenced was PBMCs. The V gene is TRBV11-2, the J gene TRBJ1-2; 7 positions match TRBD1. The clonotype originates from a human donor in good health. CDR3 region: CASSSPGQEWANYGYTF. CDR3 DNA: TGTGCCAGCAGCTCGCCTGGACAGGAATGGGCTAACTATGGCTACACCTTC.